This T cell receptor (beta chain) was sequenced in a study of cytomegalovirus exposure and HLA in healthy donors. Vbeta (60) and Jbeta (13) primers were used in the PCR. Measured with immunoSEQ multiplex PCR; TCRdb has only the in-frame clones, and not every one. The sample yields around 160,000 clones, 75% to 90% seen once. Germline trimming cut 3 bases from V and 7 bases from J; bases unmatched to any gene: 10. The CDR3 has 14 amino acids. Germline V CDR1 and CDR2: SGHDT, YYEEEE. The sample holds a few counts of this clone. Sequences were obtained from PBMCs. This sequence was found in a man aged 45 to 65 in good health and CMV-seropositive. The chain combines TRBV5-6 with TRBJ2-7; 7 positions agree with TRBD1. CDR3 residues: CASSWGSTGREQYF. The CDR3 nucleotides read TGTGCCAGCAGCTGGGGGTCGACAGGGCGAGAGCAGTACTTC.